These 27 T cell receptor beta chains originate from one sample sequenced in a study of cytomegalovirus exposure and HLA in healthy donors. Libraries were prepared by immunoSEQ multiplex PCR; TCRdb keeps only in-frame clonotypes and omits some of them. Of some 170,000 clones in the sample, 86% were seen once. Material: PBMCs. These receptors were taken from a man in his late teens or twenties in good health and CMV-seropositive.

The genes are TRBV4-3 and TRBJ2-7; 12 bases align to TRBD2. The germline CDR1 and CDR2 sequences are LGHNA and YSLEER. The CDR3 is 15 residues long. The ends lost 1 base at V and 7 bases at J; junction bases unmatched: 5. DNA for the CDR3: TGCGCCAGCAGCCAAGGGACTAGCGGGATCGGAGAGCAGTACTTC. It specifies CASSQGTSGIGEQYF.

This clone was seen once. V is TRBV5-1 and J is TRBJ2-3, with 7 nucleotides matching TRBD2. Per the germline V gene, CDR1 is SGHRS and CDR2 is YFSETQ. V shed 2 bases and J 1 base; nucleotides not matched to a gene: 10. The CDR3 contains 17 residues. The CDR3 protein is CASSFPRGNKGTDTQYF. CDR3 in DNA: TGCGCCAGCAGCTTTCCGCGGGGGAATAAGGGCACAGATACGCAGTATTTT.

The chain combines TRBV4-1 with TRBJ1-4; D is unresolved. The CDR3 contains 16 residues. V lost 3 bases to trimming and J lost 0 bases, with 11 bases between them. Germline assignment: CDR1 MGHRA and CDR2 YSYEKL. The CDR3 DNA sequence: TGCGCCAGCAGCCACCCGGGTTCATCAACTAATGAAAAACTGTTTTTT. Its translation: CASSHPGSSTNEKLFF.

Remarks on this clone: The junction shows a germline mismatch at one end, possibly a read error. The chain links TRBV10-3 to TRBJ2-5; perhaps TRBD2 as D (5 bases). Per germline, CDR1 ENHRY and CDR2 SYGVKD. The CDR3 runs 12 residues. CDR3 bases: TGTGCCATCAGTGATACTAGAGAGAGCCAGTACTTC. It codes for CAISDTRESQYF.

The chain couples TRBV18 to TRBJ2-5; TRBD2 aligns across 10 bases. V was pared by 3 bases and J by 1 base, with 8 bases of the junction left unmatched. This CDR3 has 17 amino acids. Germline V gene lookup returns CDR1 KGHSH and CDR2 LQKENI. This chain's CDR3 is CASSPTGASGGQETQYF. The CDR3 DNA is TGTGCCAGCTCACCCACCGGAGCTAGCGGGGGCCAAGAGACCCAGTACTTC.

This chain connects TRBV5-1 to TRBJ1-6; 7 bases align to TRBD1. In germline, CDR1 is SGHRS, CDR2 YFSETQ. The ends lost 3 bases at V and 0 bases at J; junction bases unmatched: 12. CDR3 size: 19 residues. The CDR3 loop is CASSSGQAGMSSYNSPLHF. CDR3 bases: TGCGCCAGCAGCTCCGGACAGGCGGGGATGAGCTCCTATAATTCACCCCTCCACTTT.

For this clone: This sample also contains other DNA sequences that code for the same CDR3. The V and J genes are TRBV5-8 and TRBJ2-5, with 9 bases lining up with TRBD1. Unmatched junction bases numbered 6, after V lost 4 bases and J lost 2 bases. CDR1 and CDR2 (germline): SGHTS, YDEGEE. The CDR3 length is 15 residues. CDR3 coding DNA: TGTGCCAGCAGCCCCTTAGGGACAGGGCAAGAGACCCAGTACTTC. Its translation is CASSPLGTGQETQYF.

This chain uses TRBV7-9 with TRBJ2-7; 8 positions match TRBD1. This CDR3 is 14 amino acids long. Germline CDR1 is SEHNR and CDR2 is FQNEAQ (reference sequence). The V and J ends lost 1 base and 4 bases, in that order; junction bases with no gene match: 3. CDR3 sequence (DNA): TGTGCCAGCAGCTTAGGTGACAGGGGATACGAGCAGTACTTC. Its translation: CASSLGDRGYEQYF.

The chain employs TRBV28 and TRBJ2-7; the D gene is possibly TRBD2 (5 bases). The CDR3 has 12 amino acids. V lost 3 bases and J lost 6, with 9 bases in between. Germline CDR1 is MDHEN and CDR2 is SYDVKM. The CDR3 coding sequence is TGTGCCAGCAGTTTCGGGGTGCGCGAGCAGTACTTC. Amino acid sequence: CASSFGVREQYF. Drawing the rest from reference TRBV28 and TRBJ2-7, the complete variable domain is DVKVTQSSRYLVKRTGEKVFLECVQDMDHENMFWYRQDPGLGLRLIYFSYDVKMKEKGDIPEGYSVSREKKERFSLILESASTNQTSMYLCASSFGVREQYFGPGTRLTVT.

This chain connects TRBV2 to TRBJ2-5; the D gene is possibly TRBD1 (6 bases). Looked up from germline, CDR1 is SNHLY and CDR2 is FYNNEI. Trimming cost V 6 bases and J 3 bases, with 14 bases left between them. The CDR3 covers 14 residues. This CDR3 reads CASRTGQLKETQYF. CDR3 DNA: TGTGCCAGCAGGACAGGACAACTAAAAGAGACCCAGTACTTC.

V gene TRBV11-1 combines with J gene TRBJ2-5, with D hard to call. Germline V gives CDR1 SGHAT, CDR2 FQDESV (reference sequence). The CDR3 is made up of 13 amino acids. V shed 5 bases and J shed 3 bases, with 10 bases lying between them. The CDR3 loop is CASSPRFKETQYF. Here the CDR3 DNA reads TGTGCCAGCAGCCCTAGGTTCAAAGAGACCCAGTACTTC.

The chain is built from TRBV7-3 and TRBJ1-2; unclear D gene. CDR3 size: 13 residues. V was cut by 0 bases and J by 7 bases, with 9 bases left in between. The germline CDR1 and CDR2 sequences are SGHTA and FQGTGA. CDR3 sequence reads: CASSLTSTGGYTF. In DNA, the CDR3 is TGTGCCAGCAGCTTAACGAGCACCGGTGGCTACACCTTC.

This chain connects TRBV18 to TRBJ1-1, with 7 bases aligning to TRBD1. This CDR3 is 13 amino acids long. The J segment lost 11 bases and the V segment lost 3 bases, leaving 9 bases of the junction unmatched. Germline values: CDR1 KGHSH, CDR2 LQKENI. The CDR3 DNA is TGTGCCAGCTCACCGGACAGGACCCAGGAGGCTTTCTTT. Translated: CASSPDRTQEAFF.

The rearrangement links TRBV7-8 to TRBJ1-2; 7 bases fit TRBD1. CDR3 length: 13 residues. J was trimmed by 4 bases and V by 5 bases; bases with no gene match: 4. The germline gives CDR1 SGHVS, CDR2 FQNEAQ. CDR3 in DNA: TGTGCCAGCAGCGTTGGGACAGCCTATGGCTACACCTTC. Translated: CASSVGTAYGYTF.

The chain couples TRBV5-8 to TRBJ1-5; 8 bases match TRBD1. Germline CDR1 reads SGHTS; CDR2 reads YDEGEE. This CDR3 comprises 14 residues. The V segment lost 4 bases and the J segment 9 bases; nucleotides outside the gene matches: 9. The CDR3 DNA reads TGTGCCAGCAGCATCTGGACAGGGTCTTCGCCCCAGCATTTT. Translation gives CASSIWTGSSPQHF.

The chain recombines TRBV7-9 with TRBJ2-7; a possible D gene is TRBD1 (5 bases). The V and J ends lost 6 bases and 0 bases respectively, with 18 bases between them. CDR3 length: 16 residues. The V gene's germline CDR1 is SEHNR and CDR2 FQNEAQ (reference sequence). The CDR3 is CASSLPRVPDSYEQYF. The CDR3 coding sequence is TGTGCCAGCAGTCTACCCAGGGTACCCGACTCCTACGAGCAGTACTTC.

This chain joins TRBV7-9 and TRBJ2-7; 9 nucleotides agree with TRBD2. V shed 4 bases and J 4 bases; nucleotides not matched to a gene: 17. Looked up from germline, CDR1 is SEHNR and CDR2 is FQNEAQ (reference sequence). The length of the CDR3 is 18 residues. In DNA form, the CDR3 reads TGTGCCAGCAGCTCGGTGCTAGCGGGGTCCGCGAGGTTTTACGAGCAGTACTTC. It yields the protein CASSSVLAGSARFYEQYF.

Only one count was recorded for this clone. This chain connects TRBV4-3 to TRBJ2-7; 8 nucleotides agree with TRBD2. CDR1 LGHNA and CDR2 YSLEER come from the germline V gene. V lost 1 base to trimming and J lost 5 bases; unmatched junction nucleotides: 10. The CDR3 is made up of 16 amino acids. The CDR3 nucleotides are TGCGCCAGCAGCCAAGGCCCGAGCGGGAGTGCAGACGAGCAGTACTTC. Its protein is CASSQGPSGSADEQYF.

The J gene is TRBJ2-3, the V gene TRBV27; 9 positions match TRBD1. The V and J ends lost 8 bases and 4 bases, in that order; junction bases with no gene match: 4. Germline V gives CDR1 MNHEY, CDR2 SMNVEV (reference sequence). This CDR3 comprises 13 residues. The CDR3 region is CASGRTGADTQYF. CDR3 sequence (DNA): TGTGCCAGCGGACGGACAGGGGCAGATACGCAGTATTTT.

A single count supports this clone. V is TRBV2 and J is TRBJ1-1; unclear D gene. CDR1 and CDR2 from the germline V gene are SNHLY and FYNNEI. The CDR3 length is 14 residues. V lost 7 bases to trimming and J lost 4 bases, with 16 bases between them. The CDR3 bases are TGTGCCAGCACCTCGAGCACGGGAGGCACTGAAGCTTTCTTT. This translates into CASTSSTGGTEAFF.

The CDR3 sequence is CASSQDQGSLNQPQHF. CDR3 sequence (DNA): TGCGCCAGCAGCCAAGATCAGGGGAGTTTGAATCAGCCCCAGCATTTT. The gene calls are TRBV4-1 and TRBJ1-5; D is possibly TRBD1 (6 bases). V dropped 0 bases and J dropped 4 bases, with 13 bases sitting between them. Germline V gene lookup returns CDR1 MGHRA and CDR2 YSYEKL. The CDR3 is 16 residues long.

V is TRBV7-2 and J is TRBJ2-3; maybe TRBD1 (6 bases). Trimming stripped 2 bases from V and 5 bases from J, with 17 bases between. CDR1 and CDR2 (germline): SGHTA, FQGNSA. This CDR3 comprises 16 residues. The DNA for the CDR3 is TGTGCCAGCAGCTTACAGGGGAGCGGTCCGGGAGATACGCAGTATTTT. Translation: CASSLQGSGPGDTQYF.

The chain combines TRBV7-8 with TRBJ1-2; TRBD1 matches at 8 bases. Germline assignment: CDR1 SGHVS and CDR2 FQNEAQ. Unmatched junction bases numbered 14, after V lost 4 bases and J lost 4 bases. This CDR3 contains 17 residues. In DNA, the CDR3 is TGTGCCAGCAGCTACGAGCAAATCGGGACAGGACGCTATGGCTACACCTTC. Translation: CASSYEQIGTGRYGYTF.

The rearrangement uses TRBV6-4 and TRBJ2-2; the match to TRBD1 covers 10 bases. Germline V gene lookup returns CDR1 MRHNA and CDR2 SNTAGT. The V gene end was trimmed by 8 bases and the J gene end by 7 bases; junction bases not matched to a gene: 16. The length of the CDR3 is 17 residues. This CDR3 is CASDRGRWGRRGGELFF. The CDR3 DNA sequence: TGTGCCAGCGACAGGGGGCGCTGGGGACGACGGGGCGGGGAGCTGTTTTTT.

The chain has TRBV7-3 and TRBJ2-1; tentatively, D is TRBD1 (5 bases). Germline loops: CDR1 SGHTA, CDR2 FQGTGA. The CDR3 spans 14 residues. V lost 5 bases and J lost 5, with 13 bases in between. DNA for the CDR3: TGTGCCAGCAGCCCCTGGGCAGGGCACAATGAGCAGTTCTTC. Translating gives CASSPWAGHNEQFF.

V is TRBV18 and J is TRBJ1-1, with 7 positions matching TRBD1. V lost 5 bases, J lost 1 base, and 13 bases stayed unmatched. CDR1 and CDR2 from the germline V gene are KGHSH and LQKENI. The CDR3 runs to 17 residues. Here the CDR3 reads CASSDQIRGLRNTEAFF. CDR3 nucleotides: TGTGCCAGCTCAGACCAGATAAGGGGGCTCCGGAACACTGAAGCTTTCTTT. The entire variable domain, with the rest obtained from reference TRBV18 and TRBJ1-1, is as follows: NAGVMQNPRHLVRRRGQEARLRCSPMKGHSHVYWYRQLPEEGLKFMVYLQKENIIDESGMPKERFSAEFPKEGPSILRIQQVVRGDSAAYFCASSDQIRGLRNTEAFFGQGTRLTVV.

The rearrangement links TRBV4-3 to TRBJ2-1; no definite D call. The CDR3 spans 13 residues. Germline CDR1 and CDR2: LGHNA and YSLEER. V shed 4 bases and J shed 0 bases, with 4 bases lying between them. The DNA for the CDR3 is TGCGCCAGCAGCCCCAGCTCCTACAATGAGCAGTTCTTC. This sequence encodes CASSPSSYNEQFF.